These 10 T cell receptor beta chains share one sample of origin, sequenced in a study of OX40 agonist ivuxolimab in advanced cancers. The table came from immunoSEQ multiplex PCR; TCRdb's copy has only in-frame clones and leaves some out. The repertoire has about 19,000 clones, roughly 85% of them found once; the top ten carry 21%. Material: CD4+ or CD8+ T cells sorted from blood, obtained in a trial of the OX40 agonist ivuxolimab. Receptors were obtained from an adult with an advanced solid tumor such as melanoma, head and neck, liver or kidney cancer.

The rearrangement uses TRBV27 and TRBJ2-2; D call uncertain. V gave up 10 bases and J gave up 0 bases, with 9 bases separating them. Germline lookup yields CDR1 MNHEY and CDR2 SMNVEV (reference sequence). This CDR3 comprises 13 residues. CDR3 DNA: TGTGCCACGGGCCCCCCGAACACCGGGGAGCTGTTTTTT. As protein: CATGPPNTGELFF.

This chain uses TRBV11-3 with TRBJ2-3, with D uncertain. There are 15 residues in the CDR3. The germline CDR1 and CDR2 sequences are SGHNT and YENEEA. Between the trimmed V and J ends, which lost 4 bases and 0 bases, there was a span of 11 bases. This CDR3 is CASSSYNSSTDTQYF. DNA for the CDR3: TGTGCCAGCAGCTCTTACAATTCTAGCACAGATACGCAGTATTTT.

The V gene is TRBV9, the J gene TRBJ2-1; tentatively, D is TRBD2 (6 bases). Germline values: CDR1 SGDLS, CDR2 YYNGEE. The CDR3 spans 15 residues. V dropped 2 bases and J dropped 4 bases, with 13 bases sitting between them. Here the CDR3 DNA reads TGTGCCAGCAGCGTCACAGCGGGTAGATACAATGAGCAGTTCTTC. It translates to CASSVTAGRYNEQFF.

The J gene is TRBJ1-1, the V gene TRBV27, with D uncertain. Trimming shortened V by 2 bases and J by 1 base, and 8 bases separated the two germline ends. This CDR3 region has 14 residues. The germline V gene has CDR1 MNHEY and CDR2 SMNVEV (reference sequence). CDR3: CASSLRSTNTEAFF. The CDR3 DNA reads as TGTGCCAGCAGTTTACGGTCCACGAACACTGAAGCTTTCTTT.

The J gene is TRBJ2-1, the V gene TRBV6-1; D unresolved. Trimming took off 6 bases at V and 11 bases at J, with 14 bases between the two ends. Germline loops: CDR1 MNHNS, CDR2 SASEGT. The CDR3 totals 12 residues. As DNA, the CDR3 is TGTGCCAGCAGCCCGTCGATTAATCAGCAGTTCTTC. Protein sequence: CASSPSINQQFF.

The V and J genes are TRBV29-1 and TRBJ1-1; the D is unclear. The CDR3 has 13 amino acids. Trimming pared 1 base from V and 3 bases from J, leaving 9 bases between. CDR1 SQVTM and CDR2 ANQGSEA come from the germline V gene. Here the CDR3 reads CSVEGGGYTEAFF. The CDR3 bases are TGCAGCGTTGAAGGAGGAGGGTACACTGAAGCTTTCTTT.

The sample holds one count of this clone. This chain links TRBV6-4 with TRBJ2-1; TRBD2 agrees at 14 bases. This CDR3 comprises 18 residues. J lost 3 bases, V lost 4 bases, and 8 bases had no gene match. Germline V lookup: CDR1 MRHNA, CDR2 SNTAGT. In DNA, the CDR3 is TGTGCCAGCAGTGCCCTACAAGGGACTAGCGGGGGCTACAATGAGCAGTTCTTC. It codes for CASSALQGTSGGYNEQFF.

The chain is built from TRBV6-1 and TRBJ1-2; possibly TRBD1 for D (5 bases). Trimming shortened V by 5 bases and J by 4 bases, and 14 bases separated the two germline ends. Germline V gives CDR1 MNHNS, CDR2 SASEGT. This CDR3 spans 14 amino acids. The CDR3 loop reads CASSTGTSGYGYTF. The CDR3 DNA is TGTGCCAGCAGTACCGGGACCTCGGGCTATGGCTACACCTTC.

This chain joins TRBV5-4 and TRBJ2-7; D gene ambiguous. The ends were cut back, 4 bases at V and 4 bases at J, with 9 bases in the middle. CDR1 is SGHNT, CDR2 YYREEE, per germline (reference sequence). The CDR3 length is 12 residues. Here the CDR3 DNA reads TGTGCCAGCAGCGATGACGGTTACGAGCAGTACTTC. Translated, it gives CASSDDGYEQYF.

The rearrangement uses TRBV6-5 and TRBJ2-1; no definite D call. Trimming took 4 bases from V and 8 from J, leaving 3 bases between them. The CDR3 extends over 10 amino acids. Germline assignment: CDR1 MNHEY and CDR2 SVGAGI. CDR3 in DNA: TGTGCCAGCAGTTTATATGAGCAGTTCTTC. Protein: CASSLYEQFF.